This T cell receptor (beta chain) was sequenced for a study of blood T cell repertoires in COVID-19. Study context: Spain, Italy and the United States supplied samples that represented acute and convalescent COVID-19. Sources were T cells, B-cell-depleted T cells, or PBMCs; the material itself was cDNA or gDNA.

In the source study's methods: Reference gene primer amplification gave nucleated cell count estimates. This table comes from immunoSEQ multiplex PCR, and its TCRdb copy is limited to in-frame clones, with some not included. Clonal size and the V and J genes are those of that table, whereas D and trimming came from the DNA. The sample includes some 490,000 clones, approximately 85% seen only once; the top ten take about 3.2%. This CDR3 comprises 19 residues. Germline V gene sequence: CDR1 LGHNA, CDR2 YNFKEQ. V lost 4 bases to trimming and J lost 1 base; unmatched junction nucleotides: 13. Sequencing was performed on peripheral blood. The genes are TRBV4-2 and TRBJ2-3, with 11 bases that match TRBD2. This receptor was identified in a human donor in a cohort sampled during active COVID-19. CDR3 amino acids: CASSPGGTSGSLGTDTQYF. The DNA of the CDR3 is TGTGCCAGCAGCCCGGGGGGAACTAGCGGGAGTTTGGGCACAGATACGCAGTATTTT.